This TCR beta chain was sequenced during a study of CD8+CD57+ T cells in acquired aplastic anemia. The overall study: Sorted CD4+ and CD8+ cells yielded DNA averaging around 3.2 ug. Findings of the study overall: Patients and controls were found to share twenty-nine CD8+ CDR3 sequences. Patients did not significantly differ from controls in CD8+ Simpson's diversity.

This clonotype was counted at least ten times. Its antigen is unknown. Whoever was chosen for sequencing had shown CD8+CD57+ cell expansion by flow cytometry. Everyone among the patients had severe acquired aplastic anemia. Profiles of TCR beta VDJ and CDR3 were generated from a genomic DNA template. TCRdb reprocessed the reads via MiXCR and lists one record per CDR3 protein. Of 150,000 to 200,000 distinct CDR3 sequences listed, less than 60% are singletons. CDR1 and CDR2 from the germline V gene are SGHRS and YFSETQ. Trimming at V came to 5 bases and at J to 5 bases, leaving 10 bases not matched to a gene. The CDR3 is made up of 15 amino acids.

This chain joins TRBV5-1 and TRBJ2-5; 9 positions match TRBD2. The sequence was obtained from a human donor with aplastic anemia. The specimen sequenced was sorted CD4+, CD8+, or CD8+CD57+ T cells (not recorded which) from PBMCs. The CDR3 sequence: CASRSAGTSIETQYF. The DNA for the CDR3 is TGCGCCAGCAGATCGGCGGGGACTAGCATCGAGACCCAGTACTTC.